A single sample gave rise to the 5 T cell receptor beta chains below, sequenced in a study of T cells in Graves' hyperthyroidism and ophthalmopathy. TCR beta CDR3 regions were amplified from RNA transcripts. The primer set for the first-round RT-PCR of the TCR CDR3 was HTBI. MiXCR, run by TCRdb on the multiplex PCR reads, gives a single entry per CDR3 protein. Among about half a million distinct CDR3 sequences listed, less than 25% were seen once. Sequencing used blood. The origin of the receptors is a woman in her sixties or seventies with Graves' ophthalmopathy.

V and J are TRBV5-1 and TRBJ1-2; 10 positions agree with TRBD1. Germline assignment: CDR1 SGHRS and CDR2 YFSETQ. Losses at the gene ends were 7 bases for V and 4 bases for J; bases not matched to a gene: 4. The CDR3 spans 13 residues. The CDR3 DNA sequence: TGCGCCAGCGGTGGACAGGGGGGCTATGGCTACACCTTC. Amino acid sequence: CASGGQGGYGYTF.

This clonotype occurred a few times. The chain joins TRBV2 to TRBJ1-2; D is uncertain. The CDR3 runs to 14 residues. Germline V lookup: CDR1 SNHLY, CDR2 FYNNEI. V lost 3 bases and J 1 base, leaving 9 bases between the germline ends. CDR3 DNA: TGTGCCAGCAGTGACGTAGGCAGTAACTATGGCTACACCTTC. Its translation: CASSDVGSNYGYTF.

This clonotype appeared many times. The genes are TRBV12-3 or TRBV12-4 and TRBJ2-1; D is uncertain. This CDR3 is built from 12 residues. V was clipped by 2 bases and J by 9 bases, with 8 bases between them. CDR3 sequence reads: CASSLRSGEQFF. CDR3 in DNA: TGTGCCAGCAGTTTAAGGTCGGGTGAGCAGTTCTTC.

Ten or more counts support this clonotype. The gene calls are TRBV6-1 and TRBJ1-1; D possibly corresponds to TRBD1 (6 bases). From germline, CDR1 is MNHNS and CDR2 SASEGT. Deletions cut 4 bases from V and 11 bases from J, with 14 bases between. The CDR3 runs to 12 residues. The CDR3 loop reads CASSGYRVLAFF. In nucleotides, the CDR3 is TGTGCCAGCAGTGGATACAGGGTATTGGCTTTCTTT.

This clonotype appeared a few times. V is TRBV5-1 and J is TRBJ2-3, with 10 bases identical to TRBD1. Losses at the gene ends were 4 bases for V and 4 bases for J; bases not matched to a gene: 6. Germline values: CDR1 SGHRS, CDR2 YFSETQ. This CDR3 has 15 residues. CDR3 DNA: TGCGCCAGCAGCAACCGGGACAGGGGCGCAGATACGCAGTATTTT. Its translation: CASSNRDRGADTQYF.